A selection of T cell receptor beta chains follows, all from one sample in a study of shared T cell receptors in the human thymus. Repertoires were generated with immunoSEQ multiplex PCR, while TCRdb's copy carries only in-frame clones and drops some. The data contain about 710,000 clones, 70% to 90% of them seen just once; the ten biggest clones take up just under 0.0095%. The same data also contributed to another study, on human thymus T cells.

The material sequenced was thymocytes. Source of these receptors: a boy younger than two with a congenital heart defect. The CDR3 runs from the conserved cysteine through the conserved F or W.

V gene	J gene	CDR3 protein
TRBV7-6	TRBJ1-1	CASSLNPEQQAFF
TRBV25-1	TRBJ2-1	CASSESGLVYNEQFF
TRBV28	TRBJ2-1	CASSPFLTSGGSDEQFF
TRBV7-3	TRBJ1-1	CASKLHVVATEAFF
TRBV5-1	TRBJ2-7	CASSSSLPRRSEQYF
TRBV25-1	TRBJ2-1	CASSEWDSLKSSYNEQFF
TRBV18	TRBJ2-3	CASSPTGLGTDTQYF
TRBV4-3	TRBJ2-2	CASSQDEMTGRWTGELFF
TRBV28	TRBJ2-2	CASSSGQGKHTGELFF
TRBV9	TRBJ1-1	CASSGLEGPNTEAFF
TRBV28	TRBJ1-6	CASTRDSYNSPLHF
TRBV28	TRBJ1-1	CASRPGGITEAFF
TRBV14	TRBJ2-1	CASSQGGTTYYNEQFF
TRBV2	TRBJ2-3	CASSGVMVYQGITDTQYF
TRBV27	TRBJ2-3	CASSDRDRDRTDTQYF
TRBV4-3	TRBJ2-3	CASSQDLRERADTQYF
TRBV10-2	TRBJ1-2	CASSDLFYYGYTF
TRBV28	TRBJ2-2	CASSLCGPNLTGELFF
TRBV6-5	TRBJ1-2	CASSPRVNYGYTF
TRBV5-7	TRBJ2-1	CASCLSGGPNEQFF
TRBV5-1	TRBJ2-7	CASSPHPGLAGAEEQYF
TRBV28	TRBJ2-3	CASSFGREDTDTQYF
TRBV10-3	TRBJ1-6	CAISDRTLSYNSPLHF
TRBV5-4	TRBJ2-2	CASSLRLAGATNTGELFF
TRBV7-6	TRBJ2-7	CASSPLGGAAYEQYF
TRBV9	TRBJ2-6	CASSPRDRENSGANVLTF
TRBV27	TRBJ2-7	CASSSGGNSYEQYF
TRBV19	TRBJ1-1	CASSIAPSGTGEGMAEAFF
TRBV7-3	TRBJ2-3	CASSPGTGHTDTQYF
TRBV27	TRBJ2-1	CASSRYRGSYNEQFF
TRBV25-1	TRBJ2-1	CASSARRWEGMNEQFF
TRBV4-1	TRBJ2-1	CASSPLFASGNEQFF
TRBV7-9	TRBJ2-2	CASSTGLAWAGELFF
TRBV28	TRBJ2-2	CASSGRTSGEGGELFF
TRBV14	TRBJ1-2	CASSQGDIGFSSAGYTF
TRBV19	TRBJ1-5	CASSKTGSYSNQPQHF
TRBV28	TRBJ2-7	CASSLGGQTSYEQYF
TRBV13	TRBJ2-4	CASSWDRGLDKNIQYF
TRBV4-3	TRBJ2-1	CASTPRASGRPPSYNEQFF
TRBV5-6	TRBJ2-1	CASSLASPNEQFF
TRBV20-1	TRBJ1-2	CSAGRQNF
TRBV6-5	TRBJ1-1	CASSSGGLPEAFF
TRBV18	TRBJ2-3	CASWSSDTQYF
TRBV11-2	TRBJ2-3	CASSSFPGTDTQYF
TRBV5-1	TRBJ2-5	CASSKLAGGWGAQETQYF